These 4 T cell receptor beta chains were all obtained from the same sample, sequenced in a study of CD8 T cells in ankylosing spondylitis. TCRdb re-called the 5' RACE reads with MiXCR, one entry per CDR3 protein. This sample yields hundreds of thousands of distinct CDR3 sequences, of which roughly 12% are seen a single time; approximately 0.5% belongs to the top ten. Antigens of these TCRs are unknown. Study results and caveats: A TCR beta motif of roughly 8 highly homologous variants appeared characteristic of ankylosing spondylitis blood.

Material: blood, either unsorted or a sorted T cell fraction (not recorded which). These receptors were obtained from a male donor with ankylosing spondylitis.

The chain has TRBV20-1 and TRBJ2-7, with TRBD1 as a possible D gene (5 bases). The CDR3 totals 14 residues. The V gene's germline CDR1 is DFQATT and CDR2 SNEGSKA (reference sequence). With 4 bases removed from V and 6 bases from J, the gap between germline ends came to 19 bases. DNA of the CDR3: TGCAGTGCTACGACAGAGAGGAAGTTGGGCGAGCAGTACTTC. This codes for CSATTERKLGEQYF.

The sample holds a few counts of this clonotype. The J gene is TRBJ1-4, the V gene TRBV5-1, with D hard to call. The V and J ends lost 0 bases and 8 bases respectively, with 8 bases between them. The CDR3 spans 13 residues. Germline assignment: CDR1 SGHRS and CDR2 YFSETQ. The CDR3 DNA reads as TGCGCCAGCAGCTTGGGAGGGCGGGAAAAACTGTTTTTT. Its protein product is CASSLGGREKLFF.

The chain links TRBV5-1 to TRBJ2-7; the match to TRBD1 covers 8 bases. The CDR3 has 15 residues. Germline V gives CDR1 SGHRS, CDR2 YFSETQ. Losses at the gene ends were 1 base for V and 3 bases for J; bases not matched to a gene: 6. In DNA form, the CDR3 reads TGCGCCAGCAGCTTGAGGACAGGGACCTACTACGAGCAGTACTTC. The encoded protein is CASSLRTGTYYEQYF.

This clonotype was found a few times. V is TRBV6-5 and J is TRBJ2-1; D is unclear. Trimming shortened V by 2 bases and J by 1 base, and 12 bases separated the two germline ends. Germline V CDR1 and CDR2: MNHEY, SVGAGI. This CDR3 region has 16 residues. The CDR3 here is CASSYPTVRSYNEQFF. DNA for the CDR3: TGTGCCAGCAGTTACCCGACTGTAAGATCCTACAATGAGCAGTTCTTC.